The sequence of this TCR beta chain was determined in a study of T cell responses to AZD1222 COVID-19 vaccine listed by TCRdb under 2021. Background for the entire study: AZD1222 recipients given second doses at about 4 weeks or at about 12 weeks were pooled, since spike-specific TCR depth and breadth were not found to differ between the two schedules. A total of under 250 trial participants underwent TCR sequencing, of whom 207 had received two doses of AZD1222 and around 26 had received two doses of the MenACWY control vaccine. Trial participants were enrolled into age subgroups of 18-55, 56-69 and 70-plus years, which contained 148, 28 and 57 TCR-sequenced participants, respectively.

The CDR3 regions of human TCRbeta chains were analyzed by immunosequencing. As for how the authors treated the data: Repertoire TCRs were checked for matches against a reference library of SARS-CoV-2-specific TCRs that had been generated using the MIRA antigen-specificity platform. Breadth was defined as the fraction of unique TCRs that were SARS-CoV-2-associated. Depth was defined as the fraction of total T cells that were SARS-CoV-2-associated. Using the MIRA data, each spike-specific TCR was mapped to the spike region that the TCR reacts to and placed in a CD4 or CD8 class. Log10-transformed breadth and depth values were compared by one-way ANOVA with Sidak's multiple comparisons tests. TCRdb obtained this table from immuneACCESS and retained in-frame rearrangements with V and J assigned. These tables miss some clones; where compared with another copy, unresolved V genes account for less than half of the shortfall, and the remainder is unexplained. That table is the source of V, J and clone size, and D and trimming were worked out from the DNA. In this sample the table shows around 180,000 clones, around 90% of which occur a single time. 5% to 7.5% of the sample is in the top ten clones.

Results the study describes overall, beyond this receptor: In the small 56-69-year group, the increase in depth fell short of significance, most likely because of low power. Participants were mostly white British and included more females than males, and it was suggested by the authors that clonal diversity may have been underestimated. Spike-specific TCR breadth and depth rose significantly after two AZD1222 doses compared with day 0 and with MenACWY recipients. The vaccine-associated CD4 TCRs covered the entire spike protein, and the dominant responses fell in regions 160-218 and 743-854. Nearly half of unique spike-specific TCRs reportedly recognized epitopes outside regions mutated in the B.1.351 and B.1.1.7 variants. Because no samples from the day 14 peak response were available, repertoires could be characterized only after the peak T cell response. Conclusions about previously exposed vaccinees were limited because only a handful of AZD1222 recipients were SARS-CoV-2 seropositive at baseline.

A note on this clone: The antigen it binds to is not known. Per-base quality was not reported, and no clone a single base away is much larger than it.

Sample time point, as interpreted from the label and publication: baseline before first vaccination. Vaccinee samples came from UK trials COV001 and COV002, including a single-blind randomized controlled phase 2/3 trial of AZD1222 (ChAdOx1 nCoV-19) in healthy adults. Trial participant PBMC samples were collected at day 0 and day 28 after the second dose for TCRbeta chain sequencing. The CDR3 has 14 amino acids, counting the end cysteine and phenylalanine. Of the read, only the CDR3 DNA is kept; its 42 bases are in frame from base 1. The germline V gene gives CDR1 as SGHTA and CDR2 as FQGNSA. V loses 11 bases at its end and J loses 9 bases; junction bases beyond the gene matches: 14.

The chain was built from TRBV7-2 and TRBJ2-1; the junction holds 9 bases that match TRBD2. This TCR came from an adult in good health. Material: peripheral blood, obtained on day 0 of AZD1222 vaccination. CDR3 region: CASNVGAGGPEQFF. The sequenced DNA is TGTGCCTCGAACGTGGGGGCGGGAGGGCCTGAGCAGTTCTTC.